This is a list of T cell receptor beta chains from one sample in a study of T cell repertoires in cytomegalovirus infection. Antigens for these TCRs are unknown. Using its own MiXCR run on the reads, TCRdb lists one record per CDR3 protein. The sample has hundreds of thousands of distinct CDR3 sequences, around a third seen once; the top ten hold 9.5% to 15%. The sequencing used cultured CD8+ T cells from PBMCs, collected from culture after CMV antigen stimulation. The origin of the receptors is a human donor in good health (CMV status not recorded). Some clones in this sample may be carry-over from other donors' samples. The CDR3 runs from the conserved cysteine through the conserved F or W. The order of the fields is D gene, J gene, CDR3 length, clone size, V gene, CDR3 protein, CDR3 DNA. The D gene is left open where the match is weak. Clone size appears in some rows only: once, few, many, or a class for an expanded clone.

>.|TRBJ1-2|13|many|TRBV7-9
CASSGGPHYGYTF
TGTGCCTCCTCCGGCGGGCCACACTATGGCTACACCTTC
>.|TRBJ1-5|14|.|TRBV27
CASSLGTQAQPQHF
TGTGCCAGCAGTTTAGGAACTCAGGCTCAGCCCCAGCATTTT
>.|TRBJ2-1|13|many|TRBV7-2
CASSPPGYNEQFF
TGTGCCAGCAGCCCCCCAGGCTACAATGAGCAGTTCTTC
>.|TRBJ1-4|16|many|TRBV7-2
CASSSLGITTNEKLFF
TGTGCCAGCAGCTCGTTAGGGATTACGACTAATGAAAAACTGTTTTTT
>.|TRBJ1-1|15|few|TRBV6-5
CASSYSQGLGTEAFF
TGTGCCAGCAGTTACTCGCAGGGGCTCGGGACTGAAGCTTTCTTT
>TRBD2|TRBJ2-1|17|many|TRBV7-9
CASSFTSGGAKGNEQFF
TGTGCCAGCAGCTTTACTAGCGGGGGGGCCAAGGGCAATGAGCAGTTCTTC
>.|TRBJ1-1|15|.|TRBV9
CASSGMTGVNTEAFF
TGTGCCAGCAGCGGAATGACAGGAGTGAACACTGAAGCTTTCTTT
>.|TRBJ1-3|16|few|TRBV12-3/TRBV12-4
CASSTLTLSSGNTIYF
TGTGCCAGCAGTACGCTGACCCTGAGCTCTGGAAACACCATATATTTT
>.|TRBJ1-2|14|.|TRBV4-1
CASSQEGISYGYTF
TGCGCCAGCAGCCAAGAGGGGATCTCCTATGGCTACACCTTC
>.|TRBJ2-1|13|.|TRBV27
CASSLRLPNEQFF
TGTGCCAGCAGTTTAAGGCTCCCCAATGAGCAGTTCTTC
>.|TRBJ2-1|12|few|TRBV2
CASSESHNEQFF
TGTGCCAGCAGTGAGTCCCACAATGAGCAGTTCTTC
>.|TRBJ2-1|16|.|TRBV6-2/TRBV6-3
CASSYSIPRSYNEQFF
TGTGCCAGCAGTTACTCGATTCCAAGATCCTACAATGAGCAGTTCTTC
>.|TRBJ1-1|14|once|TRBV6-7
CANSTTKRLAEAFF
TGTGCCAACAGCACCACCAAGAGACTGGCTGAAGCTTTCTTT